This entry features one TCR beta chain sequence. Its target is unknown. Constant-segment-primed 5'RACE gave TCR alpha and TCR beta cDNA libraries with sample barcodes and UMIs. TCRdb ran MiXCR on the 5' RACE reads and lists one entry per CDR3 protein. The sample shows around 200,000 distinct CDR3 sequences, over 20% of them seen only once. The data belong to a study of T-cell memory formation after mild COVID-19. Study details: Clustering of TCRs was largely donor specific.

Study-wide findings and caveats: Contracting CD4+ clones sat mainly in CM and EM; CD8+ in EMRA. Day 15 to 85 contracting clones showed balanced CD4/CD8; day 15 to 37 expanders favored CD4+.

The CDR3 is made up of 17 amino acids. The V gene end was trimmed by 0 bases and the J gene end by 3 bases; junction bases not matched to a gene: 5. Germline V gene data show CDR1 as LGHNA and CDR2 as YNFKEQ. The rearrangement links TRBV4-2 to TRBJ2-7; 13 bases align to TRBD2. Input material: PBMCs or a T cell subset sorted from them (not recorded which). The clonotype was recovered from an adult woman who had mild COVID-19 (a few samples of this study predate the infection). Cell type and time point are not known. The CDR3 region has the DNA TGTGCCAGCAGCCAAGAGGGACTAGCGGGACCGAACTACGAGCAGTACTTC. This gives the protein CASSQEGLAGPNYEQYF.